This T cell receptor (beta chain) was sequenced during a study of metastatic and nonmetastatic thyroid tumors. This clone was seen ten or more times. This CDR3 is built from 18 residues. The V gene lost 3 bases and the J gene lost 0 bases, with 18 bases spanning the gap. Germline V gene sequence: CDR1 SGHAT, CDR2 FQDESV (reference sequence). Methods used by the authors: Variation in CDR3 across clinicopathological groups served as the basis for constructing a distant-metastasis classifier in papillary thyroid cancer. TCRdb re-called clones via MiXCR from the PCR reads. What appears here as the V and J calls and clone size reflects TCRdb's work, not the paper's. The sample carries roughly 71,000 clones, 18% recorded once. No patient received treatment before thyroid surgery.

The sequence was obtained from a female donor with papillary thyroid cancer or a benign thyroid nodule (not recorded which). Some clones in this sample may be carry-over from other donors' samples. The chain links TRBV11-1 to TRBJ1-3, with D uncertain. The sequenced material came from blood. The CDR3 here is CASSLAYQTMGSGNTIYF. The CDR3 nucleotides read TGTGCCAGCAGCTTGGCGTACCAGACGATGGGCTCTGGAAACACCATATATTTT.